This T cell receptor (beta chain) was retrieved from a study of CD8 T cells in ankylosing spondylitis. Quantitative 5'-RACE with molecular barcodes generated TCR beta libraries. TCRdb processed the 5' RACE reads anew with MiXCR; each CDR3 protein has one entry. The sample consists of roughly 250,000 distinct CDR3 sequences, around 9.1% of them appearing once. About this clonotype itself: The antigen remains unidentified.

V was pared by 5 bases and J by 2 bases, with 29 bases between. The CDR3 is 19 amino acids. CDR1 SGDLS and CDR2 YYNGEE come from the germline V gene. Study-level results: Disease-linked clones reportedly showed significant enrichment in matched ankylosing spondylitis synovial fluid. What seemed typical of ankylosing spondylitis blood was a TCR beta motif built from about eight highly homologous variants.

The V gene is TRBV9, the J gene TRBJ2-7; D is perhaps TRBD1 (8 bases). Sequenced: blood, either unsorted or a sorted T cell fraction (not recorded which). The sequence was obtained from a male donor with ankylosing spondylitis or in good health (not recorded which). CDR3 DNA sequence: TGTGCCAGCAGAGGTGGGGGAGGGACAGGCTACACTAGGACCTACGAGCAGTACTTC. Amino acid sequence: CASRGGGGTGYTRTYEQYF.